These 10 T cell receptor beta chains were all obtained from the same sample, sequenced in a study of cytomegalovirus exposure and HLA in healthy donors. The PCR ran on 60 Vbeta and 13 Jbeta primers. Profiling relied on immunoSEQ multiplex PCR, and the TCRdb table lists in-frame clones only, not all of them. The table includes over 100,000 clones, 8.9% detected once. The sequenced sample was PBMCs. Receptors originate from a woman in her forties in good health and CMV-seropositive.

The V call is TRBV15, the J call TRBJ1-6; 10 positions match TRBD1. The CDR3 consists of 14 residues. Germline CDR1 is LNHNV and CDR2 is YYDKDF (reference sequence). V was pared by 2 bases and J by 15 bases, with 7 bases of the junction left unmatched. CDR3 protein: CATSRRQGASRLHF. The CDR3 nucleotides are TGTGCCACCAGCAGACGACAGGGGGCTAGTCGCCTCCACTTT.

This clone has a handful of counts. The chain uses TRBV19 and TRBJ2-7; 10 bases are shared with TRBD1. The CDR3 consists of 15 residues. V was clipped by 1 base and J by 4 bases; unmatched bases: 4. Germline V gene data show CDR1 as LNHDA and CDR2 as SQIVND (reference sequence). Here the CDR3 reads CASSIATGGEYEQYF. CDR3 bases: TGTGCCAGTAGTATAGCGACAGGGGGCGAATACGAGCAGTACTTC.

This clone was found many times. The rearrangement joins TRBV6-5 to TRBJ2-7; 12 bases map to TRBD2. V was pared by 0 bases and J by 4 bases, with 1 base of the junction left unmatched. The CDR3 runs to 15 residues. The germline gives CDR1 MNHEY, CDR2 SVGAGI. This chain's CDR3 is CASSYSGLAGYEQYF. The DNA for the CDR3 is TGTGCCAGCAGTTACTCCGGACTAGCGGGGTACGAGCAGTACTTC.

This clone was counted only a few times. The rearrangement uses TRBV5-1 and TRBJ2-2, with 7 bases identical to TRBD1. This CDR3 is built from 16 residues. From germline, CDR1 is SGHRS and CDR2 YFSETQ. V was clipped by 3 bases and J by 2 bases; unmatched bases: 7. CDR3 bases: TGCGCCAGCAGCTGGGGACAGCTACTTAACACCGGGGAGCTGTTTTTT. It codes for CASSWGQLLNTGELFF. Complete variable domain (other parts from reference TRBV5-1 and TRBJ2-2): KAGVTQTPRYLIKTRGQQVTLSCSPISGHRSVSWYQQTPGQGLQFLFEYFSETQRNKGNFPGRFSGRQFSNSRSEMNVSTLELGDSALYLCASSWGQLLNTGELFFGEGSRLTVL.

This clone was counted a few times. The V gene is TRBV5-1, the J gene TRBJ2-7; D gene ambiguous. V gave up 0 bases and J gave up 5 bases, with 9 bases separating them. The CDR3 has 13 amino acids. CDR1 SGHRS and CDR2 YFSETQ come from the germline V gene. DNA of the CDR3: TGCGCCAGCAGCTTGGAACAGATGAACGAGCAGTACTTC. It codes for CASSLEQMNEQYF.

This clone turned up a few times. This chain uses TRBV10-3 with TRBJ2-1; TRBD1 agrees at 12 bases. V lost 9 bases and J lost 6; bases outside the gene matches: 9. In germline, CDR1 is ENHRY, CDR2 SYGVKD. CDR3 length: 15 residues. The DNA for the CDR3 is TGTGCCATGTCCGGGACAGGGGGCGGTCGCAATGAGCAGTTCTTC. Amino acids: CAMSGTGGGRNEQFF.

A few counts support this clone. V and J are TRBV5-4 and TRBJ1-2; TRBD1 might be the D (5 bases). The CDR3 is 15 residues long. The germline gives CDR1 SGHNT, CDR2 YYREEE (reference sequence). Trimming took 4 bases from V and 4 from J, leaving 17 bases between them. The CDR3 DNA is TGTGCCAGCAGCCCCAGTGGAGGGGAATTCTATGGCTACACCTTC. This encodes CASSPSGGEFYGYTF.

This chain joins TRBV5-5 and TRBJ2-2; no firm D call. V lost 3 bases to trimming and J lost 2 bases, with 8 bases between them. Germline V gene lookup returns CDR1 SGHKS and CDR2 YYEKEE (reference sequence). The CDR3 spans 14 residues. This chain's CDR3 is CASSSLVNTGELFF. CDR3 nucleotides: TGTGCCAGCAGCTCACTTGTTAACACCGGGGAGCTGTTTTTT.

This chain uses TRBV5-5 with TRBJ1-1; 7 bases are a match to TRBD1. J was trimmed by 10 bases and V by 0 bases; bases with no gene match: 9. Germline V gene data show CDR1 as SGHKS and CDR2 as YYEKEE (reference sequence). The CDR3 is 14 amino acids. As DNA, the CDR3 is TGTGCCAGCAGCTTGGCAGGAGGGGGCAGGGGAGCTTTCTTT. Amino acids: CASSLAGGGRGAFF. The complete variable domain, with remaining parts taken from reference TRBV5-5 and TRBJ1-1, reads DAGVTQSPTHLIKTRGQQVTLRCSPISGHKSVSWYQQVLGQGPQFIFQYYEKEERGRGNFPDRFSARQFPNYSSELNVNALLLGDSALYLCASSLAGGGRGAFFGQGTRLTVV.

In this sample, this clone turned up once. Within the sample, other DNA sequences also encode this same CDR3. The chain joins TRBV5-6 to TRBJ1-4, with TRBD1 identical over 8 bases. With 4 bases clipped from V and 7 bases from J, the junction kept 6 bases outside the gene matches. Per germline, CDR1 SGHDT and CDR2 YYEEEE. This CDR3 comprises 14 residues. The CDR3 DNA is TGTGCCAGCAGCCGACAGGGGTACGGTGAAAAACTGTTTTTT. This sequence encodes CASSRQGYGEKLFF. Full variable domain (remainder filled in from reference TRBV5-6 and TRBJ1-4): DAGVTQSPTHLIKTRGQQVTLRCSPKSGHDTVSWYQQALGQGPQFIFQYYEEEERQRGNFPDRFSGHQFPNYSSELNVNALLLGDSALYLCASSRQGYGEKLFFGSGTQLSVL.